This T cell receptor beta chain is from a study of T cell responses to AZD1222 COVID-19 vaccine. CDR1 is LNHDA and CDR2 is SQIVND in the germline V gene (reference sequence). V shed 5 bases, J shed 2 bases, and the junction held 2 bases outside the gene matches. This CDR3 contains 15 residues. Generated by immunoSEQ multiplex PCR, the TCRdb table keeps only in-frame clones and is missing some. This table has 99,000 or so clones, 88% appearing once. The V call is TRBV19, the J call TRBJ2-5; TRBD2 matches 13 bases. The sequences come from peripheral blood, collected on day 0 of AZD1222 vaccination. The TCR was taken from an adult in good health. CDR3 sequence: CASSPGLAGQETQYF. In DNA form, the CDR3 reads TGTGCCAGTAGTCCGGGACTAGCGGGACAAGAGACCCAGTACTTC.